This TCR beta chain was found in a study of blood T cell repertoires in COVID-19. Background on the study: Sites across the United States, Italy and Spain contributed samples from acute and convalescent COVID-19. Sources were T cells, B-cell-depleted T cells, or PBMCs; the material itself was cDNA or gDNA.

The germline V gene encodes CDR1 SGHVS and CDR2 FNYEAQ. The CDR3 runs 15 residues. V lost 5 bases, J lost 0 bases, and 11 bases lay in between. Per the authors' pipeline: Estimated nucleated cell counts came from reference gene primer amplification. Libraries were prepared by immunoSEQ multiplex PCR; TCRdb keeps only in-frame clonotypes and omits some of them. Clone size and V and J calls were adopted from that table, with D and trimming inferred from the DNA. Of 200,000 to 300,000 clones listed, roughly 88% were seen once; the top ten hold over 0.55%. The sample was peripheral blood. The V gene is TRBV7-6, the J gene TRBJ1-5, with D unclear. This TCR was recovered from a human donor in a cohort sampled during active COVID-19. CDR3 in DNA: TGTGCCAGCAGCCAGACACCGACTAGCAATCAGCCCCAGCATTTT. This encodes CASSQTPTSNQPQHF.